This T cell receptor beta chain emerged from a study of early T cells in non-severe SARS-CoV-2 infection. MiXCR was run by TCRdb on the 5' RACE reads, yielding one entry per CDR3 protein. The sample yields tens of thousands of distinct CDR3 sequences, under 8% seen once. Within the sample, this clonotype is medium-sized. From germline, CDR1 is MNHEY and CDR2 SVGAGI. The V gene lost 0 bases and the J gene lost 5 bases, with 10 bases spanning the gap. This CDR3 region has 15 residues. Sample: whole blood. This rearrangement joins TRBV6-5 to TRBJ2-2, with D uncertain. The receptor's source is an adult who was a healthcare worker with PCR-confirmed SARS-CoV-2 infection or an uninfected control (not recorded which). The CDR3 DNA follows: TGTGCCAGCAGTTACTCCGATGGTTGGACCGGGGAGCTGTTTTTT. Translation gives CASSYSDGWTGELFF.